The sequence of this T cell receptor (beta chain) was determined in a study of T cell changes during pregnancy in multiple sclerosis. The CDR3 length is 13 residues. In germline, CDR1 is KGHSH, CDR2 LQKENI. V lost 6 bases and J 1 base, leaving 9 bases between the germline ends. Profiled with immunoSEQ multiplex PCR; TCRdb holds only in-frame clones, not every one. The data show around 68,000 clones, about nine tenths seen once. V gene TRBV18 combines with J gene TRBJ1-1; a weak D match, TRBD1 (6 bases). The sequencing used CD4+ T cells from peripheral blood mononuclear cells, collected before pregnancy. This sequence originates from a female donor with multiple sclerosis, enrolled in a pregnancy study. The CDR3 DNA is TGTGCCAGCTCTGTGGACAGGAACACTGAAGCTTTCTTT. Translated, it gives CASSVDRNTEAFF. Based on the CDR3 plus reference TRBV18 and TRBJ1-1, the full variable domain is NAGVMQNPRHLVRRRGQEARLRCSPMKGHSHVYWYRQLPEEGLKFMVYLQKENIIDESGMPKERFSAEFPKEGPSILRIQQVVRGDSAAYFCASSVDRNTEAFFGQGTRLTVV.